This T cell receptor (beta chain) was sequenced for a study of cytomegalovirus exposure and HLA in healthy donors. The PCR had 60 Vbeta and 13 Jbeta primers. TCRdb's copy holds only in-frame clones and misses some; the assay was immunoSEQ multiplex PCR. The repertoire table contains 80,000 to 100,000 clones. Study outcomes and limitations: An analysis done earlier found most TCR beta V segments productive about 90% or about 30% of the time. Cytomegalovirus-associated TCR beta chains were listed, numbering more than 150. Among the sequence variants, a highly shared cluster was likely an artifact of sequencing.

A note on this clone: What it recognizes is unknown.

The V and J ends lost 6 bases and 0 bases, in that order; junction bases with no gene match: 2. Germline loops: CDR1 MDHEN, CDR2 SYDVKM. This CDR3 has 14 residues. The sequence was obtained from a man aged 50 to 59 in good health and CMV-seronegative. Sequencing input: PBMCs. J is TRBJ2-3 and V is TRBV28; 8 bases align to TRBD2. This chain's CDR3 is CASSVAGSTDTQYF. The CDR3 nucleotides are TGTGCCAGCAGCGTAGCGGGGAGCACAGATACGCAGTATTTT.